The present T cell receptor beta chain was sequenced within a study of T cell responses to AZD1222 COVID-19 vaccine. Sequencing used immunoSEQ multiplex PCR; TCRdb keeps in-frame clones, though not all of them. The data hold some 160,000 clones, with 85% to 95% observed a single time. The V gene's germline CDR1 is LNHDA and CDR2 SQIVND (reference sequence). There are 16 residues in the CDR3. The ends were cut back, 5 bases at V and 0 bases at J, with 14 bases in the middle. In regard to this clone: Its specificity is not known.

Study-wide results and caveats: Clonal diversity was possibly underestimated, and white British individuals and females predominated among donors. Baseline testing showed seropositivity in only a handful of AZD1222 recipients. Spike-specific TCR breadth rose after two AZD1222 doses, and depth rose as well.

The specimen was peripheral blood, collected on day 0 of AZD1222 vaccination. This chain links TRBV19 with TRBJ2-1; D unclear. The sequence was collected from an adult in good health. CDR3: CASSAPPPSSYNEQFF. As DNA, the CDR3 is TGTGCCAGTAGTGCCCCGCCCCCCAGCTCCTACAATGAGCAGTTCTTC.